This is a list of T cell receptor beta chains from one sample in a study of T cell repertoires in cytomegalovirus infection. Each CDR3 protein is one row after TCRdb ran MiXCR on the reads. Among some 50,000 distinct CDR3 sequences, about a fifth were seen once, and the ten largest hold roughly 90%. Which antigens these TCRs recognize remains unknown. Sequencing used CD8+ T cells from cultured PBMCs, obtained from culture after CMV antigen stimulation. These receptors all stem from a human donor in good health (CMV status not recorded). Some clones in this sample may be carry-over from other donors' samples. Each CDR3 is given with its conserved first and last residue. D genes are given only for firm matches. Rows may omit the clone size; those that give it use once, few, many or a size class.

v_call,j_call,d_call,clone_size,cdr3_length,cdr3_aa,cdr3_nt
TRBV20-1,TRBJ2-7,-,many,13,CSAKGTESYEQYF,TGCAGTGCTAAGGGGACGGAATCCTACGAGCAGTACTTC
TRBV2,TRBJ2-1,-,-,12,CAREGSYNEQFF,TGTGCCAGGGAGGGCTCCTACAATGAGCAGTTCTTC
TRBV7-4,TRBJ2-7,TRBD2,-,17,CASSGGLAGGNSYEQYF,TGTGCCAGCAGCGGGGGACTAGCGGGGGGAAACTCCTACGAGCAGTACTTC
TRBV27,TRBJ2-7,TRBD2,-,14,CASSRGGLLREQYF,TGTGCCAGCAGCCGCGGGGGGCTCCTACGAGAGCAGTACTTC
TRBV11-2,TRBJ2-7,-,few,11,CASSSAWEQYF,TGTGCCAGCAGCTCCGCCTGGGAGCAGTACTTC
TRBV20-1,TRBJ1-2,TRBD1,few,12,CSARTGSAGYTF,TGCAGTGCTAGGACAGGGTCGGCTGGCTACACCTTC
TRBV11-3,TRBJ2-1,TRBD2,-,13,CASSLRGGWEQFF,TGTGCCAGCAGCCTACGGGGGGGGTGGGAGCAGTTCTTC
TRBV7-2,TRBJ2-1,-,-,15,CASSFWGGTYNEQFF,TGTGCCAGCAGCTTCTGGGGTGGAACCTACAATGAGCAGTTCTTC
TRBV7-2,TRBJ1-2,-,few,13,CASSLSRSYGYTF,TGTGCCAGCAGCTTGAGCAGGTCCTATGGCTACACCTTC
TRBV7-9,TRBJ2-7,TRBD1,few,15,CASSSSPGQGSEQYF,TGTGCCAGCAGCTCTTCCCCGGGACAGGGGTCCGAGCAGTACTTC
TRBV15,TRBJ2-2,-,-,14,CATSRVRGTGELFF,TGTGCCACCAGCAGAGTAAGGGGTACCGGGGAGCTGTTTTTT
TRBV7-8,TRBJ2-5,-,-,15,CASSLASGVLETQYF,TGTGCCAGCAGCTTAGCGTCGGGGGTGTTGGAGACCCAGTACTTC
TRBV19,TRBJ1-1,-,-,13,CASSISRNTEAFF,TGTGCCAGTAGTATCTCGCGTAACACTGAAGCTTTCTTT
TRBV11-2,TRBJ2-1,TRBD2,-,15,CASSLVSSGENEQFF,TGTGCCAGCAGCTTAGTGTCTAGCGGAGAGAATGAGCAGTTCTTC
TRBV11-1,TRBJ1-3,-,-,13,CASSRQSGNTIYF,TGTGCCAGCTCAAGGCAGTCCGGAAACACCATATATTTT
TRBV11-2,TRBJ2-1,TRBD2,few,17,CASSSHLLADSYNEQFF,TGTGCCAGCAGCTCTCACCTTCTAGCGGACTCCTACAATGAGCAGTTCTTC
TRBV7-9,TRBJ1-2,-,-,14,CASTGADSNYGYTF,TGTGCCAGCACCGGGGCCGATTCTAACTATGGCTACACCTTC
TRBV7-6,TRBJ2-7,-,-,15,CASSYGIGSSYEQYF,TGTGCCAGCAGCTATGGGATAGGCAGTAGCTACGAGCAGTACTTC
TRBV19,TRBJ1-1,-,many,16,CASSIRGDSLNTEAFF,TGTGCCAGTAGTATTCGGGGTGACAGCTTGAACACTGAAGCTTTCTTT
TRBV28,TRBJ2-7,-,few,11,CASSPFYEQYF,TGTGCCAGCAGTCCCTTCTACGAGCAGTACTTC
TRBV12-3/TRBV12-4,TRBJ1-1,-,-,14,CATPSGDRDTEAFF,TGTGCCACCCCATCGGGGGATAGGGACACTGAAGCTTTCTTT
TRBV7-9,TRBJ2-7,-,-,14,CASSGGNHSYEQYF,TGTGCCAGTTCTGGGGGGAACCATTCCTACGAGCAGTACTTC
TRBV19,TRBJ2-3,-,few,10,CAARGDTQYF,TGCGCCGCGAGGGGAGATACGCAGTATTTT